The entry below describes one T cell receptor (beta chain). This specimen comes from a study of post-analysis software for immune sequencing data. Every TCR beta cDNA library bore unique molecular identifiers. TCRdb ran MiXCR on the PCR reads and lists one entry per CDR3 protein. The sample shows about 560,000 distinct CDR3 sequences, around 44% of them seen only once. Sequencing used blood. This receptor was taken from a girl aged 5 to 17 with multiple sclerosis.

The CDR3 bases are TGTGCCAGCAGTTTCTGGCACCAAGAGACCCAGTACTTC. Protein sequence: CASSFWHQETQYF. This chain links TRBV12-3 or TRBV12-4 with TRBJ2-5; no clear D. V dropped 3 bases and J dropped 0 bases, with 5 bases sitting between them. This CDR3 is 13 amino acids long.